Below, 23 T cell receptor beta chains from the same sample are listed, as sequenced in a study of T cell changes during pregnancy in multiple sclerosis. The assay was immunoSEQ multiplex PCR, and TCRdb's table has in-frame clones only and misses some. The data show tens of thousands of clones, approximately 92% seen once. The specimen was CD4+ T cells from peripheral blood mononuclear cells, collected after pregnancy. These receptors came from a female donor in good health, enrolled as a control in a pregnancy study.

This chain connects TRBV30 to TRBJ2-6; a possible D gene is TRBD2 (6 bases). There are 14 residues in the CDR3. Germline CDR1 GTSNPN, CDR2 SVGIG (reference sequence). V lost 2 bases and J 2 bases, leaving 7 bases between the germline ends. CDR3 DNA sequence: TGTGCCTGGAGTTCGGGGGCTGGGGCCAACGTCCTGACTTTC. It translates to CAWSSGAGANVLTF.

This clone has only a few counts. The rearrangement joins TRBV7-8 to TRBJ1-5, with D unclear. Germline lookup yields CDR1 SGHVS and CDR2 FQNEAQ. This CDR3 spans 16 amino acids. V was shortened by 5 bases and J by 2 bases, with 16 bases between the two germline ends. In DNA form, the CDR3 reads TGTGCCAGCAGCCCCGTACAGTCGCATGGCAATCAGCCCCAGCATTTT. Amino acid sequence: CASSPVQSHGNQPQHF. Together with reference TRBV7-8 and TRBJ1-5, the CDR3 gives the full variable domain: GAGVSQSPRYKVAKRGQDVALRCDPISGHVSLFWYQQALGQGPEFLTYFQNEAQLDKSGLPSDRFFAERPEGSVSTLKIQRTQQEDSAVYLCASSPVQSHGNQPQHFGDGTRLSIL.

The chain carries TRBV7-9 and TRBJ1-4; 9 bases are shared with TRBD1. The CDR3 totals 15 residues. Germline trimming cut 2 bases from V and 5 bases from J; bases unmatched to any gene: 3. Germline CDR1 is SEHNR and CDR2 is FQNEAQ (reference sequence). The CDR3 sequence is CASSLIGTGNEKLFF. The CDR3 nucleotides read TGTGCCAGCAGCTTAATCGGGACAGGGAATGAAAAACTGTTTTTT.

The chain recombines TRBV7-8 with TRBJ1-6; D is undetermined. V shed 5 bases and J shed 1 base, with 18 bases lying between them. Germline V gene lookup returns CDR1 SGHVS and CDR2 FQNEAQ. CDR3 size: 18 residues. CDR3 loop: CASSPEGAVVSYNSPLHF. CDR3 nucleotide sequence: TGTGCCAGCAGCCCCGAAGGCGCGGTAGTATCCTATAATTCACCCCTCCACTTT.

The rearrangement joins TRBV7-8 to TRBJ2-7, with TRBD1 matching over 9 bases. The CDR3 is 14 residues long. CDR1 and CDR2 (germline): SGHVS, FQNEAQ. V lost 5 bases to trimming and J lost 4 bases; unmatched junction nucleotides: 6. The CDR3 coding sequence is TGTGCCAGCAGCAATGCCGGGACAGGGTACGAGCAGTACTTC. This encodes CASSNAGTGYEQYF.

The chain carries TRBV20-1 and TRBJ2-7; D might be TRBD2 (6 bases). In germline, CDR1 is DFQATT, CDR2 SNEGSKA (reference sequence). Trimming removed 6 bases at V and 7 bases at J, with 13 bases between. CDR3 length: 11 residues. CDR3 nucleotide sequence: TGCAGTGCGGGAGGCGGGGTAGAGCAGTACTTC. Amino acid sequence: CSAGGGVEQYF.

In this sample, this clone turned up once. The rearrangement links TRBV19 to TRBJ1-1, with no clear D. The CDR3 is made up of 15 amino acids. V was trimmed by 7 bases and J by 7 bases, leaving 22 bases between them. CDR1 and CDR2 (germline): LNHDA, SQIVND (reference sequence). DNA for the CDR3: TGTGCCAGTATTGAGGGCGGCAAAAGGCAATTTGAAGCTTTCTTT. It specifies CASIEGGKRQFEAFF.

This sequence joins TRBV29-1 and TRBJ1-1; D is possibly TRBD1 (6 bases). V was clipped by 7 bases and J by 7 bases, with 16 bases between them. The CDR3 spans 12 residues. From germline, CDR1 is SQVTM and CDR2 ANQGSEA. In DNA form, the CDR3 reads TGCAGCGGTACTTCATGGGGGCGTGAAGCTTTCTTT. This translates into CSGTSWGREAFF.

The rearrangement uses TRBV2 and TRBJ1-1; D is uncertain. Deletions cut 6 bases from V and 0 bases from J, with 8 bases between. Germline V lookup: CDR1 SNHLY, CDR2 FYNNEI. The CDR3 length is 13 residues. The CDR3 nucleotides read TGTGCCAGCAGGGCGGGCCTGAACACTGAAGCTTTCTTT. It yields the protein CASRAGLNTEAFF.

V and J are TRBV15 and TRBJ2-7; 9 bases match TRBD2. This CDR3 comprises 16 residues. CDR1 is LNHNV and CDR2 is YYDKDF in the germline V gene (reference sequence). V trimming: 4 bases; J trimming: 4 bases; junction bases outside the gene matches: 11. The CDR3 DNA reads TGTGCCACCAGCATTCTCTGGGGTAGCGGGGGATACGAGCAGTACTTC. This encodes CATSILWGSGGYEQYF.

This chain uses TRBV5-4 with TRBJ2-5; D is possibly TRBD1 (5 bases). V lost 4 bases, J lost 1 base, and 8 bases lay in between. Germline V CDR1 and CDR2: SGHNT, YYREEE (reference sequence). The CDR3 totals 13 residues. CDR3: CASSLDSQETQYF. Written as DNA, the CDR3 is TGTGCCAGCAGCCTAGACAGCCAAGAGACCCAGTACTTC.

V and J are TRBV11-3 and TRBJ2-3, with D unresolved. Germline CDR1 reads SGHNT; CDR2 reads YENEEA. Trimming cost V 5 bases and J 6 bases, with 9 bases left between them. The CDR3 is 12 residues long. The CDR3 sequence: CASSHSSDTQYF. CDR3 in DNA: TGTGCCAGCAGCCACTCGTCGGATACGCAGTATTTT.

The V gene is TRBV10-3, the J gene TRBJ1-6, with 9 bases matching TRBD1. This CDR3 is built from 15 residues. Trimming removed 8 bases from V and 6 bases from J; junction bases left unmatched: 8. The V gene's germline CDR1 is ENHRY and CDR2 SYGVKD. Here the CDR3 DNA reads TGTGCCATCTCGCTCGGGACAGGGCGTAATTCACCCCTCCACTTT. This sequence encodes CAISLGTGRNSPLHF.

V is TRBV7-3 and J is TRBJ2-7; D not resolved. The V and J ends lost 2 bases and 2 bases respectively, with 10 bases between them. CDR3 length equals 14 residues. Germline V gives CDR1 SGHTA, CDR2 FQGTGA. CDR3 loop: CASSLSGGAYEQYF. CDR3 nucleotides: TGTGCCAGCAGCTTATCGGGTGGTGCCTACGAGCAGTACTTC.

The chain carries TRBV7-8 and TRBJ2-4; TRBD1 agrees at 7 bases. J lost 9 bases, V lost 4 bases, and 9 bases had no gene match. The CDR3 contains 14 residues. From germline, CDR1 is SGHVS and CDR2 FQNEAQ. CDR3 region: CASSSSTGSAIQYF. Here the CDR3 DNA reads TGTGCCAGCAGCTCCTCGACAGGGTCGGCCATTCAGTACTTC. The entire variable domain, with the rest obtained from reference TRBV7-8 and TRBJ2-4, is as follows: GAGVSQSPRYKVAKRGQDVALRCDPISGHVSLFWYQQALGQGPEFLTYFQNEAQLDKSGLPSDRFFAERPEGSVSTLKIQRTQQEDSAVYLCASSSSTGSAIQYFGAGTRLSVL.

The genes are TRBV7-3 and TRBJ2-7; D might be TRBD1 (7 bases). The CDR3 sequence is 14 residues long. The germline V gene encodes CDR1 SGHTA and CDR2 FQGTGA. V was clipped by 2 bases and J by 6 bases, with 14 bases between them. The CDR3, as DNA: TGTGCCAGCAGCTTATCCTCAGGGGGAGGCGAGCAGTACTTC. Amino acid sequence: CASSLSSGGGEQYF.

The chain links TRBV30 to TRBJ2-2; D is perhaps TRBD2 (5 bases). V lost 5 bases to trimming and J lost 5 bases, with 18 bases between them. There are 15 residues in the CDR3. Per the germline V gene, CDR1 is GTSNPN and CDR2 is SVGIG (reference sequence). The DNA of the CDR3 is TGTGCCTGGGTGATCAGAGGGTCTTGGACCGGGGAGCTGTTTTTT. Translated, it gives CAWVIRGSWTGELFF.

Only a few counts were recorded for this clone. The J gene is TRBJ1-2, the V gene TRBV25-1; D is perhaps TRBD1 (6 bases). V dropped 6 bases and J dropped 6 bases, with 11 bases sitting between them. Per the germline V gene, CDR1 is MGHDK and CDR2 is SYGVNS. The CDR3 is 12 residues long. This CDR3 is CASRNRADGYTF. CDR3 sequence (DNA): TGTGCCAGCAGGAACAGGGCGGATGGCTACACCTTC.

The chain has TRBV28 and TRBJ1-5, with 7 bases that match TRBD1. Trimming cost V 5 bases and J 6 bases; bases outside gene matches: 4. Germline values: CDR1 MDHEN, CDR2 SYDVKM. This CDR3 is built from 13 residues. The CDR3 DNA sequence: TGTGCCAGCAGTGGACAGGTGGGTCAGCCCCAGCATTTT. It is translated as CASSGQVGQPQHF.

This sequence joins TRBV29-1 and TRBJ1-3; D gene uncertain. The CDR3 totals 12 residues. V was trimmed by 4 bases and J by 2 bases, leaving 6 bases between them. Germline V gene lookup returns CDR1 SQVTM and CDR2 ANQGSEA. CDR3 coding DNA: TGCAGCGTTGTCCCTGCTGGAAACACCATATATTTT. Translated: CSVVPAGNTIYF.

V gene TRBV6-6 combines with J gene TRBJ2-7, with 9 bases identical to TRBD1. Germline loops: CDR1 MNHNY, CDR2 SVGAGI (reference sequence). The CDR3 is made up of 14 amino acids. Unmatched junction bases numbered 2, after V lost 2 bases and J lost 3 bases. The CDR3 sequence is CASSYTGQGYEQYF. In DNA form, the CDR3 reads TGTGCCAGCAGTTACACGGGACAGGGCTACGAGCAGTACTTC.

The chain uses TRBV7-9 and TRBJ2-1; 11 bases match TRBD2. V dropped 3 bases and J dropped 8; count of bases not matched to a gene: 6. Looked up from germline, CDR1 is SEHNR and CDR2 is FQNEAQ (reference sequence). The CDR3 loop spans 15 amino acids. The CDR3 reads CASSLTSGAQDEQFF. CDR3 DNA: TGTGCCAGCAGCTTGACTAGCGGGGCTCAGGATGAGCAGTTCTTC.

The V gene is TRBV6-5, the J gene TRBJ2-6; tentatively, D is TRBD2 (7 bases). This CDR3 comprises 16 residues. Germline CDR1 and CDR2: MNHEY and SVGAGI. Trimming took off 2 bases at V and 2 bases at J, with 10 bases between the two ends. This chain's CDR3 is CASSYQGRAGANVLTF. DNA of the CDR3: TGTGCCAGCAGTTACCAGGGGAGGGCTGGGGCCAACGTCCTGACTTTC.